Sequencing of this T cell receptor beta chain was carried out in a study of cytomegalovirus exposure and HLA in healthy donors. With regard to this clone: Antigen unknown.

The protocol was immunoSEQ multiplex PCR, while the TCRdb copy is restricted to in-frame clones and leaves out a portion. The sample contains roughly 250,000 clones, approximately 84% of which appear only once. Overall study findings and caveats: The authors listed some 160 TCR beta chains as cytomegalovirus-associated. A later analysis found first-cohort TCR clusters tended to co-occur in the 90 to 150 validation repertoires. Published work reported that the classifier diagnosed cytomegalovirus status with high specificity and sensitivity.

V dropped 5 bases and J dropped 6 bases, with 14 bases sitting between them. Per germline, CDR1 WNHNN and CDR2 SYGVQD (reference sequence). The CDR3 has 14 residues. The TCR was taken from a woman aged 25-40 years in good health and CMV-seropositive. Sequencing was done on a sample of PBMCs. V is TRBV10-1 and J is TRBJ2-1, with D possibly being TRBD2 (5 bases). This CDR3 is CASSLARGGNEQFF. The DNA of the CDR3 is TGCGCCAGCAGTTTAGCGAGAGGAGGCAATGAGCAGTTCTTC.